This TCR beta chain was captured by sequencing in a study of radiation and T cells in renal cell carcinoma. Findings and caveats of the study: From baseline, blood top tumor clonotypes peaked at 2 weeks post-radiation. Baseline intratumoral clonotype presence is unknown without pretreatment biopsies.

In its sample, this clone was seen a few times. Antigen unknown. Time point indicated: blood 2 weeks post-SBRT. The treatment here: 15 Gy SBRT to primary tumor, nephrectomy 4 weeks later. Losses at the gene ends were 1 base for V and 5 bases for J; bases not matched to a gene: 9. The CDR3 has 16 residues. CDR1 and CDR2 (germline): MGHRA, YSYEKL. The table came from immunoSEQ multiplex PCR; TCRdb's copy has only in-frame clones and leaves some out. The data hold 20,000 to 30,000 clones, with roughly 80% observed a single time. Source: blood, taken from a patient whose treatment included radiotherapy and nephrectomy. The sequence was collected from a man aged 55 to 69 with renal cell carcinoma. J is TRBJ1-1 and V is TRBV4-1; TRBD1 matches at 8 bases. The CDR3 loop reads CASSQVRGRGLTEAFF. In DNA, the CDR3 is TGCGCCAGCAGCCAAGTGAGAGGCAGGGGGCTTACTGAAGCTTTCTTT.